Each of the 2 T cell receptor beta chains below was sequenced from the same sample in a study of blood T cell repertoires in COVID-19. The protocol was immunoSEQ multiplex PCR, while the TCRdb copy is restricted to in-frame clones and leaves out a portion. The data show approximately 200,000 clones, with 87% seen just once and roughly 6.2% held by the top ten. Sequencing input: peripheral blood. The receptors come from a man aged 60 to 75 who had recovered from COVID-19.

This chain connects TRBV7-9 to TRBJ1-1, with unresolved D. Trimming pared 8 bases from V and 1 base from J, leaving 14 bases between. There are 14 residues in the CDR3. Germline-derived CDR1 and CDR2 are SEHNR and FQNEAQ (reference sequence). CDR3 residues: CASLIQAGNTEAFF. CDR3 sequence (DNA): TGTGCCAGCCTTATCCAGGCAGGGAACACTGAAGCTTTCTTT.

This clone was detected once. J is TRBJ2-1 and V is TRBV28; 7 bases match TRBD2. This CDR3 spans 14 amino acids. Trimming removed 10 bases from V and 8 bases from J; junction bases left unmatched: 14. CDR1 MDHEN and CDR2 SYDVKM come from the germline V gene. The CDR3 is CATGGASGWDEQFF. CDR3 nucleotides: TGTGCCACGGGCGGGGCTAGCGGATGGGATGAGCAGTTCTTC.